This TCR beta chain was identified in a study of blood T cell repertoires in COVID-19. As for the study in general: T cells, B-cell-depleted T cells, or PBMCs supplied cDNA or gDNA.

Trimming took off 1 base at V and 10 bases at J, with 12 bases between the two ends. Germline CDR1 SGHNT, CDR2 YYREEE (reference sequence). The CDR3 spans 14 residues. Measured with immunoSEQ multiplex PCR; TCRdb has only the in-frame clones, and not every one. The sample holds some 310,000 clones; over 75% are singletons and the top ten take 1%. Sequencing was performed on peripheral blood. The sequence was obtained from a man aged 45-65 years with active or convalescent COVID-19. The chain joins TRBV5-4 to TRBJ1-6; D unclear. In DNA form, the CDR3 reads TGTGCCAGCAGCTTGACAGATTCGGGGTCACCCCTCCACTTT. Translated: CASSLTDSGSPLHF.